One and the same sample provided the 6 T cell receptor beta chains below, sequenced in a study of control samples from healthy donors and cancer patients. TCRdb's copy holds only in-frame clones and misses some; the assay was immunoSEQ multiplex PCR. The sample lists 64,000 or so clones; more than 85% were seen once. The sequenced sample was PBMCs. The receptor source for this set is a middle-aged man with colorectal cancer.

The DNA of the CDR3 is TGTGCCAGCAGTGTTACTGGGTTGAATGAGCAGTTCTTC. It yields the protein CASSVTGLNEQFF. The rearrangement joins TRBV6-4 to TRBJ2-1; D is unresolved. Germline V CDR1 and CDR2: MRHNA, SNTAGT. Deletions cut 4 bases from V and 7 bases from J, with 11 bases between. The CDR3 covers 13 residues.

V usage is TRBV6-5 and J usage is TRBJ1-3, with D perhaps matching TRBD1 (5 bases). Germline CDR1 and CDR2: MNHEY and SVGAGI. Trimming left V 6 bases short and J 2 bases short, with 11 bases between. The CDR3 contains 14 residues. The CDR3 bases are TGTGCCAGCAGCCTTGGGGGGACTGGAAACACCATATATTTT. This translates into CASSLGGTGNTIYF.

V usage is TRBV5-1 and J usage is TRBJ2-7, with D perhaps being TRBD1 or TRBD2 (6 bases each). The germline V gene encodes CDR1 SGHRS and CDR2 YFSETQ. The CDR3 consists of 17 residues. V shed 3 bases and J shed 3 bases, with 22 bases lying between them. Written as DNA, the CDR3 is TGCGCCAGCAGCTGGGGGGCAAAAGGGGGTATCGTCTACGAGCAGTACTTC. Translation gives CASSWGAKGGIVYEQYF.

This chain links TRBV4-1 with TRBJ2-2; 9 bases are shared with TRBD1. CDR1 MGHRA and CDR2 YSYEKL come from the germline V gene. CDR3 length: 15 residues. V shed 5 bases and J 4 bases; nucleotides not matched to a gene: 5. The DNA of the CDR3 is TGCGCCAGCAGCTTAGGACAGGGGAGCACCGGGGAGCTGTTTTTT. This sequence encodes CASSLGQGSTGELFF.

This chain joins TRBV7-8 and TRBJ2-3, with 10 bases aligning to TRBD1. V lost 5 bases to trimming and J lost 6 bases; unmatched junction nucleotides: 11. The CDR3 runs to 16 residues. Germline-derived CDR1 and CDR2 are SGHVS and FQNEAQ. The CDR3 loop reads CASSRGQGTSADTQYF. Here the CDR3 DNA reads TGTGCCAGCAGCCGGGGACAGGGGACGAGTGCGGATACGCAGTATTTT.

CDR3 loop: CASSSRSLIGNQPQHF. In DNA form, the CDR3 reads TGTGCCAGTAGTAGTCGTTCCTTGATTGGCAATCAGCCCCAGCATTTT. The chain links TRBV19 to TRBJ1-5; D gene ambiguous. V was shortened by 4 bases and J by 2 bases, with 15 bases between the two germline ends. Looked up from germline, CDR1 is LNHDA and CDR2 is SQIVND (reference sequence). This CDR3 contains 16 residues.